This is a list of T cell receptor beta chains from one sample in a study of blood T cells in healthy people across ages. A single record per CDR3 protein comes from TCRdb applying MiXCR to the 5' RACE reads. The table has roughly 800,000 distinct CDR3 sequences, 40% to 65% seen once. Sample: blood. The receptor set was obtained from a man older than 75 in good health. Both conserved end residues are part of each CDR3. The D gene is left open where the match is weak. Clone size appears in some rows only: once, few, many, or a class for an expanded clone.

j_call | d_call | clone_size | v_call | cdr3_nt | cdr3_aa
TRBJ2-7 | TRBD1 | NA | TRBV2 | TGTGCCAGCAAGAGGACAGGGGGCTACGAGCAGTACTTC | CASKRTGGYEQYF
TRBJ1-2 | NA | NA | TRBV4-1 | TGCGCCAGCAGCCAAGAGGACCGTTACGTCTATGGCTACACCTTC | CASSQEDRYVYGYTF
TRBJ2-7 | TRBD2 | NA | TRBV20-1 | TGCAGTGCAGAGAGGATTGGGAGGGAGAACGAGCAGTACTTC | CSAERIGRENEQYF
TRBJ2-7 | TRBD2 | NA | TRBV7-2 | TGTGCCAGCAGCACACATATAGCGGGAAGCTCCTACAATGAGCAGTACTTC | CASSTHIAGSSYNEQYF
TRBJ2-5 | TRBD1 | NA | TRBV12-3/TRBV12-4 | TGTGCCAGCAGGTTGGACAGGGACCAAGAGACCCAGTACTTC | CASRLDRDQETQYF
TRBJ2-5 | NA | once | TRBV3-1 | TGTGCCAGCAGTCAAGATGGCGGGGTCGGGCAGTACTTC | CASSQDGGVGQYF
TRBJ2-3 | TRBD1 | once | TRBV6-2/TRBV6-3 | TGTGCCAGCAGCCAAGGACAGGCGTACACAGATACGCAGTATTTT | CASSQGQAYTDTQYF
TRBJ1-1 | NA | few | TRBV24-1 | TGTGCCACCAGTGGCGGCGGGACACCGGACACTGAAGCTTTCTTT | CATSGGGTPDTEAFF
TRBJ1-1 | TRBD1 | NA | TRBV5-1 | TGCGCCAGCAGAACCGGACAGGCGCCTAACACTGAAGCTTTCTTT | CASRTGQAPNTEAFF
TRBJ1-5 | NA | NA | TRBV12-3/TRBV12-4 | TGTGCCAGCAGTTTTCAAGGGGCAGCCCAGCCCCAGCATTTT | CASSFQGAAQPQHF
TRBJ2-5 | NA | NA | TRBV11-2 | TGTGCCAGCAGCTTAGTAGGACGAGGAGAAGAGACCCAGTACTTC | CASSLVGRGEETQYF
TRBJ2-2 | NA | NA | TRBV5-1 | TGCGCCAGCAGCACACCCCCCCTAGTTTTAGGCACCGGGGAGCTGTTTTTT | CASSTPPLVLGTGELFF
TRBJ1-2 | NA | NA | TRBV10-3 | TGTGCCATCAATCGACAGGCAACGACAACCTATGGCTACACCTTC | CAINRQATTTYGYTF
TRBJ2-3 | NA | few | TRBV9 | TGTGCCAGCAGCGTAGTAGGGCAGGGGAGCACAGATACGCAGTATTTT | CASSVVGQGSTDTQYF
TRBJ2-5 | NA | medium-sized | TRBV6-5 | TGTGCCAGCAGTTTAAGCGGAGTCGGGGAGACCCAGTACTTC | CASSLSGVGETQYF
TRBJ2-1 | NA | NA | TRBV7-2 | TGTGCCAGCAGCTTGGAAGGTACCGGCTCCTACAATGAGCAGTTCTTC | CASSLEGTGSYNEQFF
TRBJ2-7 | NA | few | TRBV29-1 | TGCAGCGTTGAAGTACAGGGAGCTAATCGCGAGCAGTACTTC | CSVEVQGANREQYF
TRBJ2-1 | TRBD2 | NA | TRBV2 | TGTGCCAGCAGTGAAGCGCTTGGCCTAGCGGGACCCTCCTACAATGAGCAGTTCTTC | CASSEALGLAGPSYNEQFF
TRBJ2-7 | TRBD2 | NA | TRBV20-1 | TGCAGTGCTGCGACTAGCGGAGGGGAGCAGTACTTC | CSAATSGGEQYF
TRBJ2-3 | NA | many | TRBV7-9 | TGTGCCAGCAGCTCTGAGTCCGCCCAGGAGAGATACGCGTATTTT | CASSSESAQERYAYF
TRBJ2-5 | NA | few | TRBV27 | TGTGCCAGCAGTTCAGCACCTTGGGGGACCCAGTACTTC | CASSSAPWGTQYF
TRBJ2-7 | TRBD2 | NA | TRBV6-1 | TGTGCCAGCAGTGCCCTAAGCGGGAGAAAGGACTACGAGCAGTACTTC | CASSALSGRKDYEQYF
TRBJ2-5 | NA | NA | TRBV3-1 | TGTGCCAGCAGCCAAGATCCTAGGGGAGCGAATCGGCAGTACTTC | CASSQDPRGANRQYF
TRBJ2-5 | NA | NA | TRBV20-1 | TGCGGTGGGCTGGGAGCGGAGACCCAGTACTTC | CGGLGAETQYF
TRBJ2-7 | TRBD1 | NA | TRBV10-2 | TGCGCCAGCAGTGGGGATGGGACAGGCGCCTACGAGCAGTACTTC | CASSGDGTGAYEQYF
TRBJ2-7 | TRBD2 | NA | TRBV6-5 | TGTGCCAGCAGCAAACTTGGGGGCGCGGGGGGCAGTGTGTACTTC | CASSKLGGAGGSVYF
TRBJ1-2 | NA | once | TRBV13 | TGTGCCAGCAGCTTAGATACTTCGGATGGCTACACCTTC | CASSLDTSDGYTF
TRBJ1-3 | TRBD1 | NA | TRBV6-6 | TGTGCCAGCAGCAAATCCCCAGGGGGTGGAAACACCATATATTTT | CASSKSPGGGNTIYF
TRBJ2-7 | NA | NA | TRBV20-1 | TGCAGTGCTAGAGATGGGAGCGAGATCCGCTACGAGCAGTACTTC | CSARDGSEIRYEQYF
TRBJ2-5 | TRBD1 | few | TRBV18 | TGTGCCAGCTCACCGCTGGGACAGGGGGCGGTTGAGACCCAGTACTTC | CASSPLGQGAVETQYF
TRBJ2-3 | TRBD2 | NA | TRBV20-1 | TGCAGTGCGTCGCTAGCGGGAGCTCGCAGATACGCGTATTTT | CSASLAGARRYAYF
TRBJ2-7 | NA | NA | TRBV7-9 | TGTGCCAGCAGCCCAAAAGAAGGGGACGGAAAGTACGAGCAGTACTTC | CASSPKEGDGKYEQYF
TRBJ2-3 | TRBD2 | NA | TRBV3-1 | TGTGCCAGCAGCCAAAAGGGGACTAGCGGGAGGAAACACAGATACGCGTATTTT | CASSQKGTSGRKHRYAYF
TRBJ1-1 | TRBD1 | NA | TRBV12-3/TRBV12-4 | TGTGCCAGCAGTTCAGGACAGGGGGGAGGTGAAGCTTTCTTT | CASSSGQGGGEAFF
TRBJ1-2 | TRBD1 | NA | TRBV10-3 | TGTGCCATCAGCGGACAGGTGGCAGGGCGTGGCTACACCTTC | CAISGQVAGRGYTF
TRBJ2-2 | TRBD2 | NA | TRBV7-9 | TGTGCCACCCGGAGCGGGGTGAACACCGGGGAGCTGTTTTTT | CATRSGVNTGELFF
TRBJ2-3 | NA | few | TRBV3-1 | TGTGCCAGCAGCCAAGTAATTGGCCGTACAGATACGCAGTATTTT | CASSQVIGRTDTQYF
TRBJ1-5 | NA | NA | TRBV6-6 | TGTGCCAGCAGACCTTCCTTCGGGGCGAACCATCAGCCCCAGCATTTT | CASRPSFGANHQPQHF
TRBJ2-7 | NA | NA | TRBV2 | TGTGCCAGCAGAACACAGGGGAGGTACGAGCAGTACTTC | CASRTQGRYEQYF
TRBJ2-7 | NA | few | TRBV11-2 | TGTGCCAGCAGCTTTAGTGGTGGGCTTTACGAGCAGTACTTC | CASSFSGGLYEQYF
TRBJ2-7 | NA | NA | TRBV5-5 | TGTGCCAGCAGCCGGGCAGTCGGACAGAGCTCACACGAGCAGTACTTC | CASSRAVGQSSHEQYF
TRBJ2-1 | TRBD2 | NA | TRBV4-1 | TGCGCCAGCAGCCAAGACGGTAGCGGGAGGGCCCTCGAGCCTGAGCAGTTCTTC | CASSQDGSGRALEPEQFF
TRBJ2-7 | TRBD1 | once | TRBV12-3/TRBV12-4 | TGTGCCAGCAGGGACAGGGTCGGGGACGAGCAGTACTTC | CASRDRVGDEQYF
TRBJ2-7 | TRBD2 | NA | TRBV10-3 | TGTGCCATCAGTGAGTCAAGCGGGAGCTCCTACGAGCAGTACTTC | CAISESSGSSYEQYF
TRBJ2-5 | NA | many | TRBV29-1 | TGCAGCGTTGGCCGGAATTCGTGGGGGGTAGGGGAGACCCAGTACTTC | CSVGRNSWGVGETQYF
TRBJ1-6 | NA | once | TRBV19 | TGTGCCAGTAGTACTGTCCATAATTCACCCCTCCACTTT | CASSTVHNSPLHF
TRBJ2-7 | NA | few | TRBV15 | TGTGCCACCAGCAGAGAAACGGGTCCTTACAATGAGCAGTACTTC | CATSRETGPYNEQYF
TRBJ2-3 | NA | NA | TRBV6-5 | TGTGCCAGCAGTTACGTCAAAAGGGGATACGCGTATTTT | CASSYVKRGYAYF
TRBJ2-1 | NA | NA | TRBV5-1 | TGCGCCAGCAGCTTGGAGCGGTATGAGCAGTTCTTC | CASSLERYEQFF